This TCR beta chain is drawn from a study of OX40 agonist ivuxolimab in advanced cancers. Clones were read by immunoSEQ multiplex PCR, and TCRdb kept only the in-frame ones, dropping some. This sample has over 85,000 clones, with around 90% found just once. Germline values: CDR1 SGDLS, CDR2 YYNGEE. The V gene lost 2 bases and the J gene lost 3 bases, with 11 bases spanning the gap. The CDR3 is made up of 14 amino acids. The V and J genes are TRBV9 and TRBJ1-1, with D maybe TRBD1 (5 bases). Sequencing was performed on CD4+ or CD8+ T cells sorted from blood, taken in a trial of the OX40 agonist ivuxolimab. The source of this sequence is an adult with an advanced solid tumor such as melanoma, head and neck, liver or kidney cancer. Here the CDR3 reads CASSVTGFDTEAFF. CDR3 coding DNA: TGTGCCAGCAGCGTTACAGGCTTCGACACTGAAGCTTTCTTT. Full variable domain (missing parts from reference TRBV9 and TRBJ1-1): DSGVTQTPKHLITATGQRVTLRCSPRSGDLSVYWYQQSLDQGLQFLIQYYNGEERAKGNILERFSAQQFPDLHSELNLSSLELGDSALYFCASSVTGFDTEAFFGQGTRLTVV.